The text below deals with one T cell receptor (beta chain). What it recognizes is unknown. The data were taken from a study of T cell therapy after organ transplantation. Study-level background: Expansion used a peptide pool of 30 HLA class I and II CMV epitopes. Of about ten patients, eight responded clinically and two did not. Up to 6 doses were given at 2-week intervals. General study points: Minimal repertoire change after therapy followed marked pretherapy expansions in nonresponders.

The table came from immunoSEQ multiplex PCR; TCRdb's copy has only in-frame clones and leaves some out. This table has some 48,000 clones, approximately 94% appearing once. CDR1 SGHAT and CDR2 FQNNGV come from the germline V gene. The CDR3 contains 16 residues. Trimming pared 0 bases from V and 3 bases from J, leaving 15 bases between. The specimen comprised CD8+ T cells from blood, sampled before autologous CMV-specific T cell therapy. The source of this sequence is a human patient who had received a solid organ transplant and had CMV disease. V is TRBV11-2 and J is TRBJ2-7; D perhaps matches TRBD2 (6 bases). DNA of the CDR3: TGTGCCAGCAGCTTAGAGGGCTGGAGGGAGGACTACGAGCAGTACTTC. It yields the protein CASSLEGWREDYEQYF.